The 22 T cell receptor beta chains presented below share a single source sample, sequenced in a study of molecular identifiers for immune sequencing clone quantification. TCRdb independently ran MiXCR on the PCR reads; one entry per CDR3 protein. Altogether 85,000 to 120,000 distinct CDR3 sequences are present, about 35% being singletons, with the ten largest covering about 9.1%. Sequenced material: naive CD8+ T cells from blood, with Jurkat cell RNA spiked in. Subset here: FACS-sorted CD8+CD4-CCR7+CD45RA+ naive T cells. The receptors were gathered from a human donor in good health. Some libraries in this study had Jurkat cell RNA spiked in.

In the case of this clonotype: A much larger clone lies one base from this, so it may be a read error. The chain has TRBV3-1 and TRBJ2-3, with D unclear. Germline V gives CDR1 LGHDT, CDR2 YNNKEL (reference sequence). The CDR3 is made up of 12 amino acids. Trimming left V 4 bases short and J 4 bases short, with 6 bases between. In DNA form, the CDR3 reads TGTGCCAGCAGCCCAGAGGCAGATACGCAGTATTTT. Encoded protein: CASSPEADTQYF.

The sample holds many counts of this clonotype. The chain links TRBV4-2 to TRBJ2-3, with D possibly being TRBD1 or TRBD2 (5 bases each). The V gene lost 0 bases and the J gene lost 5 bases, with 12 bases spanning the gap. The CDR3 is 15 amino acids. Germline values: CDR1 LGHNA, CDR2 YNFKEQ. The CDR3 spells CASSQEGGREDTQYF. The CDR3 nucleotides are TGTGCCAGCAGCCAAGAAGGAGGCAGGGAAGATACGCAGTATTTT.

Regarding this clonotype: This clone may be a read error of a much larger clone one base away. J is TRBJ2-6 and V is TRBV4-1, with D tentatively TRBD1 or TRBD2 (5 bases each). CDR3 length: 14 amino acids. The germline V gene encodes CDR1 MGHRA and CDR2 YSYEKL. The CDR3 loop is CASSQDRGANVLPF. Here the CDR3 DNA reads TGCGCCAGCAGCCAAGATAGAGGGGCCAACGTCCTGCCTTTC.

This clonotype was counted at least ten times. The chain combines TRBV7-9 with TRBJ2-7, with D possibly TRBD2 on 6 matching bases. Germline-derived CDR1 and CDR2 are SEHNR and FQNEAQ (reference sequence). The V end lost 1 base, the J end lost 5 bases, and 12 bases lay between the germline ends. CDR3 length: 14 residues. The CDR3 coding sequence is TGTGCCAGCAGCTTAGGCGGAGGGCCGAACGAGCAGTACTTC. Protein product: CASSLGGGPNEQYF.

This clonotype was found many times. The rearrangement joins TRBV20-1 to TRBJ1-5; possibly TRBD1 for D (6 bases). Looked up from germline, CDR1 is DFQATT and CDR2 is SNEGSKA (reference sequence). V lost 4 bases, J lost 0 bases, and 10 bases lay in between. The CDR3 contains 14 residues. CDR3 region: CSATDSGSNQPQHF. The CDR3 DNA reads TGCAGTGCTACGGACAGTGGTAGCAATCAGCCCCAGCATTTT.

This clonotype showed up just a few times. This chain joins TRBV28 and TRBJ2-1, with unresolved D. CDR1 and CDR2 from the germline V gene are MDHEN and SYDVKM. V was shortened by 10 bases and J by 7 bases, with 11 bases between the two germline ends. The CDR3 spans 11 residues. Here the CDR3 reads CAIDRWNEQFF. The CDR3 DNA reads TGTGCCATTGACCGTTGGAATGAGCAGTTCTTC.

The rearrangement uses TRBV5-1 and TRBJ2-5; D call uncertain. Trimming stripped 0 bases from V and 4 bases from J, with 10 bases between. The CDR3 length is 14 residues. From germline, CDR1 is SGHRS and CDR2 YFSETQ. The CDR3 spells CASSLVMAAETQYF. As DNA, the CDR3 is TGCGCCAGCAGCTTGGTTATGGCAGCAGAGACCCAGTACTTC.

Notes on this clonotype: The junction departs from the called germline gene at one end, perhaps through a read error. The V and J genes are TRBV4-3 and TRBJ2-7, with D hard to call. CDR1 LGHNA and CDR2 YSLEER come from the germline V gene. The CDR3 runs to 14 residues. CDR3 region: CASSQRQSSYELYF. CDR3 nucleotides: TGCGCCAGCAGCCAACGGCAGAGCTCCTACGAGCTGTACTTC.

Notes on this clonotype: At one end, the junction sequence differs from germline, possibly due to a read error. This chain links TRBV6-5 with TRBJ2-3; D perhaps matches TRBD1 (6 bases). Germline assignment: CDR1 MNHEY and CDR2 SVGAGI. CDR3 length equals 14 residues. CDR3 nucleotide sequence: TGTGCCAGCAGTTACTCCTTCGTCCCCGGACAGCCTACCTTT. This gives the protein CASSYSFVPGQPTF.

A note on this clonotype: Since a much larger clone is just one base distant, this may be a read error. The chain carries TRBV29-1 and TRBJ1-4; D is possibly TRBD1 (5 bases). Germline V CDR1 and CDR2: SQVTM, ANQGSEA. Trimming removed 1 base at V and 11 bases at J, with 23 bases between. The CDR3 extends over 16 amino acids. DNA of the CDR3: TGCAGCGTTGAAGGTCCCCGGGACCAGGGTAATGGGAAACTGTTTTTT. This sequence encodes CSVEGPRDQGNGKLFF.

This clonotype came up a few times. The chain links TRBV27 to TRBJ1-5; no clear D. Trimming pared 0 bases from V and 4 bases from J, leaving 10 bases between. CDR3 length equals 15 residues. Germline V gene lookup returns CDR1 MNHEY and CDR2 SMNVEV (reference sequence). Written as DNA, the CDR3 is TGTGCCAGCAGTTTATCAGGTTGGAGTAATCAGCCCCAGCATTTT. This sequence encodes CASSLSGWSNQPQHF.

The table lists this clonotype with a few counts. The chain combines TRBV6-5 with TRBJ1-1; D is possibly TRBD1 (5 bases). Trimming removed 1 base from V and 3 bases from J, with 12 bases in between. Per the germline V gene, CDR1 is MNHEY and CDR2 is SVGAGI. The CDR3 spans 15 residues. CDR3 region: CASSYYAGEDTEAFF. Here the CDR3 DNA reads TGTGCCAGCAGTTACTATGCGGGGGAGGACACTGAAGCTTTCTTT.

Only a few counts were recorded for this clonotype. The rearrangement uses TRBV4-1 and TRBJ2-7; D call uncertain. Germline-derived CDR1 and CDR2 are MGHRA and YSYEKL. Between the trimmed V and J ends, which lost 0 bases and 4 bases, there was a span of 10 bases. The CDR3 sequence is 14 residues long. The chain's CDR3 is CASSQDTWEYEQYF. The CDR3 nucleotides are TGCGCCAGCAGCCAAGATACATGGGAATACGAGCAGTACTTC.

This clonotype was counted a few times. The junction differs from germline at one of its ends, possibly a read error. This rearrangement joins TRBV7-9 to TRBJ2-7; the D is unclear. The CDR3 sequence is 13 residues long. Germline values: CDR1 SEHNR, CDR2 FQNEAQ (reference sequence). The CDR3 DNA is TGTGCCAGCAGCCCCGACGGTACCTACGAGCGGTACTTC. Translated: CASSPDGTYERYF.

The gene calls are TRBV27 and TRBJ2-7; no firm D call. The CDR3 spans 13 residues. Between the trimmed V and J ends, which lost 2 bases and 3 bases, there was a span of 8 bases. Looked up from germline, CDR1 is MNHEY and CDR2 is SMNVEV (reference sequence). CDR3 residues: CASSLTMGYEQYF. In nucleotides, the CDR3 is TGTGCCAGCAGTTTAACGATGGGCTACGAGCAGTACTTC.

This clonotype occurred a few times. Just one base apart from a much larger clone, this may be a read error. This sequence joins TRBV7-9 and TRBJ1-1, with D tentatively TRBD1 (6 bases). The CDR3 is 14 residues long. The germline V gene encodes CDR1 SEHNR and CDR2 FQNEAQ (reference sequence). The CDR3 protein is CASGLQGIYTEAFF. Here the CDR3 DNA reads TGTGCCAGCGGCTTACAGGGAATCTACACTGAAGCTTTCTTT.

This clonotype was counted at least ten times. The chain carries TRBV28 and TRBJ1-5; tentative D call: TRBD1 (6 bases). There are 16 residues in the CDR3. Germline loops: CDR1 MDHEN, CDR2 SYDVKM. V lost 5 bases and J lost 0, with 14 bases in between. CDR3 nucleotide sequence: TGTGCCAGCAGTCTCAGGAGGGGGAGTAGCAATCAGCCCCAGCATTTT. Residues: CASSLRRGSSNQPQHF.

V and J are TRBV2 and TRBJ2-3; D is perhaps TRBD2 (6 bases). Per the germline V gene, CDR1 is SNHLY and CDR2 is FYNNEI. The V gene lost 6 bases and the J gene lost 5 bases, with 21 bases spanning the gap. The CDR3 consists of 16 residues. CDR3 DNA: TGTGCCAGCAGCGGCCCTCCGGGGGTTGCCAGAGATACGCAGTATTTT. It translates to CASSGPPGVARDTQYF.

The J gene is TRBJ2-1, the V gene TRBV6-5, with TRBD2 matching 7 bases. After removal of 2 bases from V and 4 bases from J, the junction contained 20 bases not matched to a gene. Germline CDR1 reads MNHEY; CDR2 reads SVGAGI. The CDR3 length is 20 residues. The CDR3 bases are TGTGCCAGCAGTTACCCCGTTGACCACCCGACTAGCCCCCCTTACAATGAGCAGTTCTTC. This encodes CASSYPVDHPTSPPYNEQFF.

The rearrangement joins TRBV12-3 or TRBV12-4 to TRBJ2-7; 7 nucleotides align to TRBD1. The V gene end was trimmed by 5 bases and the J gene end by 5 bases; junction bases not matched to a gene: 6. CDR3 length: 13 amino acids. The CDR3 protein is CASSEDRWDEQYF. The CDR3 nucleotides read TGTGCCAGCAGTGAGGACAGGTGGGACGAGCAGTACTTC.

The chain recombines TRBV7-9 with TRBJ2-3, with D tentatively TRBD2 (6 bases). The V and J ends lost 8 bases and 4 bases respectively, with 13 bases between them. The CDR3 is 13 residues long. Germline CDR1 SEHNR, CDR2 FQNEAQ (reference sequence). CDR3 in DNA: TGTGCCAGCGGGGCAGCGGGCGCAGATACGCAGTATTTT. Translated: CASGAAGADTQYF.

To note about this clonotype: The junction shows a germline mismatch at one end, possibly a read error. The chain combines TRBV28 with TRBJ2-7; D is unclear. CDR1 is MDHEN, CDR2 SYDVKM, per germline. This CDR3 spans 12 amino acids. The CDR3 here is CASSFRTYERYF. CDR3 nucleotides: TGTGCCAGCAGTTTCAGGACCTACGAGCGGTACTTC.